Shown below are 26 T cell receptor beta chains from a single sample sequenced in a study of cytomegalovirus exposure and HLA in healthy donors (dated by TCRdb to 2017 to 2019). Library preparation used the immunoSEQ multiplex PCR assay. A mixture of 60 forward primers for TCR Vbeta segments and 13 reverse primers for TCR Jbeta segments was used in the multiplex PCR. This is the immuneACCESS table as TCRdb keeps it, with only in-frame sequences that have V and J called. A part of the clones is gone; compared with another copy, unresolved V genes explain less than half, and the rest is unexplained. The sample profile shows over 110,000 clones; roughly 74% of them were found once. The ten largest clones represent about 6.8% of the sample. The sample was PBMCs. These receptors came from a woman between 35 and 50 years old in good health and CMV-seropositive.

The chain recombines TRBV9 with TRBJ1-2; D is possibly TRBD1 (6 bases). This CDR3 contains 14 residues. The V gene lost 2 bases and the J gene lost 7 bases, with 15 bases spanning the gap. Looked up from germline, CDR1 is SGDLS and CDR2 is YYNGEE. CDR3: CASSVGTGSSGYTF. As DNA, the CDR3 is TGTGCCAGCAGCGTCGGAACAGGGAGCTCTGGCTACACCTTC.

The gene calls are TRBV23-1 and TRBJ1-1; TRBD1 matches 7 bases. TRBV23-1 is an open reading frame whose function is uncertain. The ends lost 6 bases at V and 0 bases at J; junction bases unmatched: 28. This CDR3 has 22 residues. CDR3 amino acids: CASRAPWDRTTNVRLMNTEAFF. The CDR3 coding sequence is TGCGCCAGCAGGGCCCCTTGGGACAGAACTACAAACGTCAGATTAATGAACACTGAAGCTTTCTTT.

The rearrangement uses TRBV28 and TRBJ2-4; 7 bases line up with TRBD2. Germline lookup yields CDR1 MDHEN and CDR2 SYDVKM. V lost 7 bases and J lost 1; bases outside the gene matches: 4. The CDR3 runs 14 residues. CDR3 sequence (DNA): TGTGCCAGCAATCTCGGGGGGGCCAAAAACATTCAGTACTTC. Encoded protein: CASNLGGAKNIQYF.

CDR3 sequence: CASSYRSGEAFF. The CDR3 bases are TGTGCCAGCTCTTATCGAAGCGGAGAAGCTTTCTTT. V and J are TRBV18 and TRBJ1-1, with no clear D. Germline CDR1 reads KGHSH; CDR2 reads LQKENI. The CDR3 loop spans 12 amino acids. V lost 6 bases, J lost 8 bases, and 13 bases lay in between. The full variable domain, completed using reference TRBV18 and TRBJ1-1, is NAGVMQNPRHLVRRRGQEARLRCSPMKGHSHVYWYRQLPEEGLKFMVYLQKENIIDESGMPKERFSAEFPKEGPSILRIQQVVRGDSAAYFCASSYRSGEAFFGQGTRLTVV.

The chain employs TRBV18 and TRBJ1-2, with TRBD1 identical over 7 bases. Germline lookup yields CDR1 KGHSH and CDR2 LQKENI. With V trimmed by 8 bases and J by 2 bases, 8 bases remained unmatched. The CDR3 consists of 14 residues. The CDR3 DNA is TGTGCCAGCCAAGCTGACAGGGTGAACTATGGCTACACCTTC. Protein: CASQADRVNYGYTF.

Here the CDR3 reads CASRREAGGQEQFF. DNA for the CDR3: TGTGCCAGCCGTCGGGAGGCGGGAGGACAAGAGCAGTTCTTC. V and J are TRBV2 and TRBJ2-1; 8 bases align to TRBD2. Germline-derived CDR1 and CDR2 are SNHLY and FYNNEI. V shed 8 bases, J shed 10 bases, and the junction held 13 bases outside the gene matches. The CDR3 is 14 amino acids.

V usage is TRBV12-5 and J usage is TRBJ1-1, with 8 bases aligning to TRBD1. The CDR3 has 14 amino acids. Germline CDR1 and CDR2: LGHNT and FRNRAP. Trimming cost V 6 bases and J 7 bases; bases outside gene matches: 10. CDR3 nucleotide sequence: TGTGCTAGTGGCCCAGGGGGCGTAGGGGTTGAAGCTTTCTTT. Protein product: CASGPGGVGVEAFF. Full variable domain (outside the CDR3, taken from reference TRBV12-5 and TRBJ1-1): DARVTQTPRHKVTEMGQEVTMRCQPILGHNTVFWYRQTMMQGLELLAYFRNRAPLDDSGMPKDRFSAEMPDATLATLKIQPSEPRDSAVYFCASGPGGVGVEAFFGQGTRLTVV.

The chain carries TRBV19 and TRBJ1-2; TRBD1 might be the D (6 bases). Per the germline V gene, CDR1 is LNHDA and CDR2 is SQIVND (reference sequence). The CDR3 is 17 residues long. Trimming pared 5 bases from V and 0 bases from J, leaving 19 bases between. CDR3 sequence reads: CASSGGRGDPANYGYTF. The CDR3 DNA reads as TGTGCCAGTAGTGGGGGCAGGGGCGACCCAGCTAACTATGGCTACACCTTC.

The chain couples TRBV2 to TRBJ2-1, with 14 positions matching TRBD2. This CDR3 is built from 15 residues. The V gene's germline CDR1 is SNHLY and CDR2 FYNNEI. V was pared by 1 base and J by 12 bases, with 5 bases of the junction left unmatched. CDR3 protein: CASSEGGLAGAPQFF. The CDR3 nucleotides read TGTGCCAGCAGTGAAGGGGGACTAGCGGGAGCCCCGCAGTTCTTC. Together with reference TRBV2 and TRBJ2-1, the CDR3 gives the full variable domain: EPEVTQTPSHQVTQMGQEVILRCVPISNHLYFYWYRQILGQKVEFLVSFYNNEISEKSEIFDDQFSVERPDGSNFTLKIRSTKLEDSAMYFCASSEGGLAGAPQFFGPGTRLTVL.

CDR3 sequence: CAISEGVSNQPQHF. CDR3 DNA sequence: TGTGCCATCAGTGAGGGAGTTAGCAATCAGCCCCAGCATTTT. This chain links TRBV10-3 with TRBJ1-5; D is unresolved. CDR1 is ENHRY, CDR2 SYGVKD, per germline. The V gene lost 2 bases and the J gene lost 0 bases, with 5 bases spanning the gap. This CDR3 region has 14 residues.

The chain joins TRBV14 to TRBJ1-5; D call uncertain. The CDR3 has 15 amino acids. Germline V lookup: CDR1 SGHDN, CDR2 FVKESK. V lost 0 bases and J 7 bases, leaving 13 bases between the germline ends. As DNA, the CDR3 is TGTGCCAGCAGCCAAGAAGCGGGTACGGGGCAGCCCCAGCATTTT. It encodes CASSQEAGTGQPQHF.

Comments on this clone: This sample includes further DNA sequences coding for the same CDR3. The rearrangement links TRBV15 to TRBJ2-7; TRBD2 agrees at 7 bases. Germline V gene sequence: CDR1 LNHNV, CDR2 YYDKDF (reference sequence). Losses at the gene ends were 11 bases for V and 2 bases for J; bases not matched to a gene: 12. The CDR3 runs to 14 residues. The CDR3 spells CAAGGTLAAYEQYF. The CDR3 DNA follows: TGTGCCGCGGGCGGGACTCTAGCGGCCTACGAGCAGTACTTC.

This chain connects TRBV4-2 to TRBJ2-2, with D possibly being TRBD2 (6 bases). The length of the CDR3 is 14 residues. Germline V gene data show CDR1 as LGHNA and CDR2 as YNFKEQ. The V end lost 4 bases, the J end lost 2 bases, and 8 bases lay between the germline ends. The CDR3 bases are TGTGCCAGCAGCCCGGGACTTAACACCGGGGAGCTGTTTTTT. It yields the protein CASSPGLNTGELFF.

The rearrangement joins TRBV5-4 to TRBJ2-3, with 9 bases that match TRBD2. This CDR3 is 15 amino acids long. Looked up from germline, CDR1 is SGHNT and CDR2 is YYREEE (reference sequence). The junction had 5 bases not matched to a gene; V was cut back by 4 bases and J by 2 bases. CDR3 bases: TGTGCCAGCAGCACCCTAGCGGGAACCACAGATACGCAGTATTTT. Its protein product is CASSTLAGTTDTQYF. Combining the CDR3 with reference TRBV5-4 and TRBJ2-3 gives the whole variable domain ETGVTQSPTHLIKTRGQQVTLRCSSQSGHNTVSWYQQALGQGPQFIFQYYREEENGRGNFPPRFSGLQFPNYSSELNVNALELDDSALYLCASSTLAGTTDTQYFGPGTRLTVL.

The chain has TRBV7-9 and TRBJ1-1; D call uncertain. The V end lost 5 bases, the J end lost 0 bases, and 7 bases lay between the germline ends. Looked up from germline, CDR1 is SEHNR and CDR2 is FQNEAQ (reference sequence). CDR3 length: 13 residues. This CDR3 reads CASSVNMNTEAFF. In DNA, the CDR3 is TGTGCCAGCAGCGTGAACATGAACACTGAAGCTTTCTTT.

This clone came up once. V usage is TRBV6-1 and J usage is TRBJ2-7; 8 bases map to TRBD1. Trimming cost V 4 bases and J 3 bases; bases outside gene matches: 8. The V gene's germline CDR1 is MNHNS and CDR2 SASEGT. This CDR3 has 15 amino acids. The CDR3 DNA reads TGTGCCAGCAGTGCCTGGACAGGGCGAAACTACGAGCAGTACTTC. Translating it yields CASSAWTGRNYEQYF.

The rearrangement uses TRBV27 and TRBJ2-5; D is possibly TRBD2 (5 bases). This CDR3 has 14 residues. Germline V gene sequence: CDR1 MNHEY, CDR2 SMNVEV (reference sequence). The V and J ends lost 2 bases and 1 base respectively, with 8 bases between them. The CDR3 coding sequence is TGTGCCAGCAGTTTACGGGGAAGCCAAGAGACCCAGTACTTC. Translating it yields CASSLRGSQETQYF.

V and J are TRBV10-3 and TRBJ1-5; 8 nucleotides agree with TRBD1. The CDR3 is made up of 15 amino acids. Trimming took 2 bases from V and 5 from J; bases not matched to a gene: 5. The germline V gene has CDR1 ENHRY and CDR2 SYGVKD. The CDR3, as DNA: TGTGCCATCAGTGAGGGACAGGGAGGGGATCAGCCCCAGCATTTT. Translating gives CAISEGQGGDQPQHF.

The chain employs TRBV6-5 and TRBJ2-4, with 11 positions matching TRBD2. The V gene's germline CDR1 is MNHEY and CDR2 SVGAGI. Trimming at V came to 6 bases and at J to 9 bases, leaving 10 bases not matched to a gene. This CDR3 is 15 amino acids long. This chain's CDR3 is CASSRTSGPIGIQYF. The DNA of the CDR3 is TGTGCCAGCAGCCGGACTAGCGGGCCTATTGGCATTCAGTACTTC.

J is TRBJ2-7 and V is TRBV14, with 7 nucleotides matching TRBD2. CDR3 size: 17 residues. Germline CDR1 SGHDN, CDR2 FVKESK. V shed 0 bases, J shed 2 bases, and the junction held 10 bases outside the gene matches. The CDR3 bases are TGTGCCAGCAGCCAAGACCGTGGGGGGGGACTAACCTACGAGCAGTACTTC. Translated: CASSQDRGGGLTYEQYF.

The CDR3 loop reads CASSRVEGSYEQYF. In nucleotides, the CDR3 is TGTGCCAGCAGCCGGGTGGAGGGTTCCTACGAGCAGTACTTC. This chain uses TRBV5-4 with TRBJ2-7, with D possibly TRBD2 on 6 matching bases. V was clipped by 4 bases and J by 1 base, with 12 bases between them. CDR3 length equals 14 residues. Germline V CDR1 and CDR2: SGHNT, YYREEE (reference sequence).

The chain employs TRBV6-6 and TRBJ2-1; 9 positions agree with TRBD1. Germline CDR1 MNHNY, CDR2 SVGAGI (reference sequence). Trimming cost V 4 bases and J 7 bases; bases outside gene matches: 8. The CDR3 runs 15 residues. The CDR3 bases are TGTGCCAGCAGTTTAACGGGGGACAGGGTGAATGAGCAGTTCTTC. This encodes CASSLTGDRVNEQFF.

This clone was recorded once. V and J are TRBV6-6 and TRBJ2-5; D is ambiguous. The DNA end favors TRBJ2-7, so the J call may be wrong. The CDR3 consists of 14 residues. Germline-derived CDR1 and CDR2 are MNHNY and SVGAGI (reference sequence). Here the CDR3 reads CASTHGSNSYEQYF. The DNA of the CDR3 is TGTGCCAGCACCCACGGGTCCAACTCCTACGAGCAGTACTTC.

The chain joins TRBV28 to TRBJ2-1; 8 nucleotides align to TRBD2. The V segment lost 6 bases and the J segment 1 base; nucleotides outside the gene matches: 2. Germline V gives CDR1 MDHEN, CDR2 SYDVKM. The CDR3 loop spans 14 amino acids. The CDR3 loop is CASSAGGSYNEQFF. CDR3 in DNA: TGTGCCAGCAGCGCGGGAGGTTCCTACAATGAGCAGTTCTTC.

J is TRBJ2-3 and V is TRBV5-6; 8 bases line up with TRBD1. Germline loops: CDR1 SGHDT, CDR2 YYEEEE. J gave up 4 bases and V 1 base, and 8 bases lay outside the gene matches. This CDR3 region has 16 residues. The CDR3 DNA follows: TGTGCCAGCAGCTTGTTAGAGGACAGGGTGTCAGATACGCAGTATTTT. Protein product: CASSLLEDRVSDTQYF.

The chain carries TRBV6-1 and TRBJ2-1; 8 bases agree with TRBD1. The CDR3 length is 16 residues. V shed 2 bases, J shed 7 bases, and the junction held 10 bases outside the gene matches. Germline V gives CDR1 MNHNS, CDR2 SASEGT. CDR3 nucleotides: TGTGCCAGCAGTGAAAGGCATCAGGGGGCTTGGAATGAGCAGTTCTTC. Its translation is CASSERHQGAWNEQFF.